A selection of T cell receptor beta chains follows, all from one sample in a study of CD8 T cells in Susac syndrome. From the immunoSEQ multiplex PCR reads, TCRdb called clonotypes with MiXCR, one entry per CDR3 protein. The sample yields hundreds of thousands of distinct CDR3 sequences, around 93% seen once. Sequencing input: CD4+ T cells from PBMCs. Receptor source: a human donor with multiple sclerosis. The CDR3 runs from the conserved cysteine through the conserved F or W. A D gene is named only where the DNA matches it firmly. The listing skips clone size in some rows; elsewhere it reads once, few, many or a size class.

v_gene	abundance	d_gene	j_gene	CDR3aa	CDR3nt
TRBV30	NA	NA	TRBJ2-7	CAWSPDYLYSYEQYF	TGTGCCTGGAGCCCGGACTACCTCTACTCCTACGAGCAGTACTTC
TRBV30	NA	NA	TRBJ1-2	CAWSVLSGKAYGYTF	TGTGCCTGGAGTGTACTGTCCGGGAAGGCTTATGGCTACACCTTC
TRBV3-1	NA	NA	TRBJ2-2	CASSLGGTSNTGELFF	TGTGCCAGCAGCCTCGGCGGGACATCGAACACCGGGGAGCTGTTTTTT
TRBV29-1	NA	TRBD2	TRBJ2-1	CSVEGLAVNTVNEQSF	TGCAGCGTTGAAGGACTAGCGGTGAACACCGTCAATGAGCAGTCCTTC
TRBV20-1	NA	TRBD1	TRBJ2-1	CSPYRQGTYNEQFF	TGCAGTCCTTACAGACAGGGGACCTACAATGAGCAGTTCTTC
TRBV9	NA	NA	TRBJ1-1	CASSVGAGARTEAFF	TGTGCCAGCAGCGTAGGGGCGGGGGCGAGGACTGAAGCTTTCTTT
TRBV3-1	NA	TRBD1	TRBJ2-7	CASSRTDRGGEQYF	TGTGCCAGCAGCCGAACGGACAGGGGCGGCGAGCAGTACTTC
TRBV29-1	NA	TRBD1	TRBJ2-7	CSGGQVHEQYF	TGCAGCGGCGGACAGGTCCACGAGCAGTACTTC
TRBV30	NA	NA	TRBJ2-1	CAWSGGKDGDEQFF	TGTGCCTGGAGTGGCGGGAAGGACGGGGATGAGCAGTTCTTC
TRBV30	NA	NA	TRBJ2-2	CAWSVRRPGFAGELFF	TGTGCCTGGAGTGTACGGCGCCCCGGTTTCGCCGGGGAGCTGTTTTTT
TRBV12-3/TRBV12-4	NA	NA	TRBJ2-3	CASSPTGVVSTDTQYF	TGTGCCAGCAGCCCAACGGGGGTGGTCAGCACAGATACGCAGTATTTT
TRBV30	once	NA	TRBJ1-2	CAWNSMGFQDGYTF	TGTGCCTGGAATAGTATGGGTTTCCAGGATGGCTACACCTTC
TRBV12-3/TRBV12-4	NA	NA	TRBJ2-1	CASSFFRSYNEQFF	TGTGCCAGCAGTTTCTTCCGCTCCTACAATGAGCAGTTCTTC
TRBV14	NA	NA	TRBJ1-2	CASSQVASYGYTF	TGTGCCAGCAGCCAAGTGGCCTCGTATGGCTACACCTTC
TRBV6-5	NA	NA	TRBJ1-2	CASSYRQGPWGYTF	TGTGCCAGCAGTTACCGGCAGGGCCCGTGGGGCTACACCTTC
TRBV5-1	NA	NA	TRBJ1-1	CASSLRLGEAFF	TGCGCCAGCAGCTTGCGTTTAGGAGAAGCTTTCTTT
TRBV29-1	few	TRBD1	TRBJ2-7	CSVEGRGREQYF	TGCAGCGTTGAAGGCAGGGGGCGCGAGCAGTACTTC
TRBV18	NA	NA	TRBJ2-6	CASSSTGTGANVLTF	TGTGCCAGCTCATCGACAGGCACCGGGGCCAACGTCCTGACTTTC
TRBV9	NA	TRBD2	TRBJ2-1	CASSVSASGLYNEQFF	TGTGCCAGCAGCGTATCTGCTAGCGGGCTCTACAATGAGCAGTTCTTC
TRBV7-3	NA	TRBD1	TRBJ1-1	CASSLTGGADTEAFF	TGTGCCAGCAGCCTGACAGGGGGCGCGGACACTGAAGCTTTCTTT
TRBV29-1	NA	NA	TRBJ2-3	CSVEDPFTDTQYF	TGCAGCGTTGAAGACCCCTTCACAGATACGCAGTATTTT
TRBV7-6	NA	TRBD2	TRBJ2-1	CASSQTSGGGYNEQFF	TGTGCCAGCAGCCAAACTAGCGGGGGTGGTTACAATGAGCAGTTCTTC
TRBV4-1	NA	NA	TRBJ1-2	CASSQPGQSYGYTF	TGCGCCAGCAGCCAACCCGGACAAAGCTATGGCTACACCTTC
TRBV20-1	once	NA	TRBJ1-1	CSARTLDGVLMNTEAFF	TGCAGTGCTAGAACCTTGGACGGAGTCCTCATGAACACTGAAGCTTTCTTT
TRBV18	NA	NA	TRBJ1-2	CASSPPWGLDGYTF	TGTGCCAGCTCACCACCGTGGGGACTCGATGGCTACACCTTC
TRBV25-1	NA	NA	TRBJ2-7	CASSEPGPYEQYF	TGTGCCAGCAGTGAACCCGGACCTTACGAGCAGTACTTC
TRBV27	NA	NA	TRBJ2-6	CASSLRRGNLPGANVLTF	TGTGCCAGCAGTTTAAGGAGAGGGAATCTACCTGGGGCCAACGTCCTGACTTTC
TRBV2	NA	TRBD2	TRBJ2-1	CASRRLAGEGSYNEQFF	TGTGCCAGCAGACGACTAGCGGGAGAAGGGTCCTACAATGAGCAGTTCTTC
TRBV20-1	NA	NA	TRBJ2-7	CSARDGRRAYEQYF	TGCAGTGCTAGAGATGGCAGGCGGGCGTACGAGCAGTACTTC
TRBV28	NA	TRBD1	TRBJ2-6	CASGRDRGSGANVLTF	TGTGCCAGCGGCCGGGACAGGGGCTCTGGGGCCAACGTCCTGACTTTC
TRBV7-9	NA	TRBD1	TRBJ1-2	CASSPGQGGGYGYTF	TGTGCCAGCAGCCCGGGACAGGGGGGCGGCTATGGCTACACCTTC
TRBV20-1	NA	NA	TRBJ1-4	CSARPGGGSEKLFF	TGCAGTGCTAGACCCGGGGGGGGAAGTGAAAAACTGTTTTTT
TRBV18	NA	NA	TRBJ2-1	CASSPPGDNEQFF	TGTGCCAGCTCACCACCGGGGGACAATGAGCAGTTCTTC
TRBV2	NA	TRBD2	TRBJ2-1	CASTQLAEKQFF	TGTGCCAGCACGCAACTAGCGGAAAAGCAGTTCTTC
TRBV5-1	NA	NA	TRBJ1-1	CASSLGQPANTEAFF	TGCGCCAGCAGCTTAGGACAGCCGGCGAACACTGAAGCTTTCTTT
TRBV28	NA	NA	TRBJ2-3	CASSLAEGTYTDTQYF	TGTGCCAGCAGTTTAGCGGAGGGGACCTACACAGATACGCAGTATTTT
TRBV23-1	NA	TRBD2	TRBJ2-1	CASSQGAGGDNEQFF	TGCGCCAGCAGTCAAGGAGCGGGAGGGGACAATGAGCAGTTCTTC
TRBV20-1	NA	NA	TRBJ1-3	CSAGPGDTIYF	TGCAGTGCCGGGCCGGGGGACACCATATATTTT
TRBV9	NA	TRBD1	TRBJ2-7	CASSTGTGSYEQYF	TGTGCCAGCAGCACCGGGACAGGGTCGTACGAGCAGTACTTC
TRBV7-8	NA	TRBD1	TRBJ2-1	CASSLIPGQGNEQFF	TGTGCCAGCAGTCTGATCCCGGGACAGGGTAATGAGCAGTTCTTC
TRBV20-1	NA	NA	TRBJ2-5	CSASLGTHQETQYF	TGCAGTGCTAGCCTGGGGACACACCAAGAGACCCAGTACTTC
TRBV7-2	NA	NA	TRBJ1-6	CASSADFHSSYNSPLHF	TGTGCCAGCAGCGCGGACTTCCATAGCTCCTATAATTCACCCCTCCACTTT
TRBV5-1	NA	TRBD1	TRBJ2-1	CASSLFGTGEFNEQFF	TGCGCCAGCAGCTTGTTTGGGACAGGGGAGTTTAATGAGCAGTTCTTC